This T cell receptor beta chain was recorded in a study of response to subunit inactivated influenza vaccine. MiXCR, applied by TCRdb to the RT-PCR reads, yields one record per CDR3 protein. Seen here are over 400,000 distinct CDR3 sequences, 9.5% to 12% observed once, and the top ten hold around 12%. The CDR3 runs 15 residues. Trimming removed 3 bases from V and 3 bases from J, with 12 bases in between. The specimen was PBMCs from blood, collected about 6 weeks after vaccination. The chain recombines TRBV12-3 or TRBV12-4 with TRBJ2-1; D not resolved. This clonotype originated in a man aged 45-60 years who received an inactivated influenza vaccine. The CDR3 DNA reads TGTGCCAGCAGTTTGAGGCAGGCGAACTACAATGAGCAGTTCTTC. Amino acids: CASSLRQANYNEQFF.